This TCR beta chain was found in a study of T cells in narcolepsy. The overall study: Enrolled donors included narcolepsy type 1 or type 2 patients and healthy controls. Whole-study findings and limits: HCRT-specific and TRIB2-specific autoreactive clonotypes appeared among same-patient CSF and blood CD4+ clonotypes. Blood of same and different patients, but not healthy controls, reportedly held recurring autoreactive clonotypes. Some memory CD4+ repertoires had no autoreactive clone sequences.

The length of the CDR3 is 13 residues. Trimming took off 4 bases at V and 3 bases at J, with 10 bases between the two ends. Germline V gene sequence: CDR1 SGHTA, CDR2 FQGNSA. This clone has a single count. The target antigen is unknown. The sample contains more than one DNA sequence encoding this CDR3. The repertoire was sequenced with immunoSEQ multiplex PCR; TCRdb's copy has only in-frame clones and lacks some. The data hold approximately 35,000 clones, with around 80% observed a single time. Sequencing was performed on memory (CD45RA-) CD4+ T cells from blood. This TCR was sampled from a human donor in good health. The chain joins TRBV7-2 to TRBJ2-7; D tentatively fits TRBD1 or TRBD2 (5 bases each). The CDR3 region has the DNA TGTGCCAGCAGCTCCGGGGCGGTCTACGAGCAGTACTTC. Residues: CASSSGAVYEQYF. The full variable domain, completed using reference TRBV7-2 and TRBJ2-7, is GAGVSQSPSNKVTEKGKDVELRCDPISGHTALYWYRQSLGQGLEFLIYFQGNSAPDKSGLPSDRFSAERTGGSVSTLTIQRTQQEDSAVYLCASSSGAVYEQYFGPGTRLTVT.